A selection of T cell receptor beta chains follows, all from one sample in a study of T cell responses to AZD1222 COVID-19 vaccine. Measured with immunoSEQ multiplex PCR; TCRdb has only the in-frame clones, and not every one. The sample has about 97,000 clones, approximately 90% seen once; the top ten hold 7.5%. The material was peripheral blood, obtained on day 0 of AZD1222 vaccination. Every receptor here comes from an adult in good health. Each CDR3 is given with its conserved first and last residue. D genes are given only for firm matches. Rows may omit the clone size; those that give it use once, few, many or a size class.

d_call	v_call	clone_size	j_call	cdr3_aa	cdr3_nt
TRBD1	TRBV5-1	.	TRBJ2-7	CASSSSTGLSYEQYF	TGCGCCAGCAGCTCCTCGACAGGGCTATCCTACGAGCAGTACTTC
.	TRBV7-2	.	TRBJ1-3	CASSPQGLGNTIYF	TGTGCCAGCAGCCCCCAGGGGTTAGGAAACACCATATATTTT
.	TRBV9	few	TRBJ2-2	CASSVDSPGGGELFF	TGTGCCAGCAGCGTAGACTCCCCGGGTGGCGGGGAGCTGTTTTTT
.	TRBV6-5	.	TRBJ1-2	CASSPQGGGYTF	TGTGCCAGCAGTCCACAGGGAGGCGGCTACACCTTC
TRBD2	TRBV3-1/TRBV3-2	once	TRBJ2-5	CASSQESGSGMRVETQYF	TGTGCCAGCAGCCAAGAAAGCGGGAGCGGGATGAGGGTAGAGACCCAGTACTTC
TRBD1	TRBV19	.	TRBJ1-5	CASTAGQGNNQPQHF	TGTGCCAGTACCGCGGGACAGGGAAATAATCAGCCCCAGCATTTT
.	TRBV7-2	.	TRBJ1-2	CASSSQGNYGYTF	TGTGCCAGCAGCTCCCAGGGGAACTATGGCTACACCTTC
TRBD1	TRBV5-1	.	TRBJ2-3	CASSPYRTGNTDTQYF	TGCGCCAGCAGCCCGTACAGGACAGGGAACACAGATACGCAGTATTTT
TRBD1	TRBV6-5	.	TRBJ1-2	CASSPPRQGGNGYTF	TGTGCCAGCAGTCCCCCCCGACAGGGGGGGAATGGCTACACCTTC
.	TRBV6-5	once	TRBJ1-1	CASSYSFSRDTEAFF	TGTGCCAGCAGTTACTCGTTCAGTCGGGACACTGAAGCTTTCTTT
.	TRBV28	.	TRBJ1-4	CASRLAGVSPEKLFF	TGTGCCAGCAGGCTCGCCGGGGTTAGCCCAGAAAAACTGTTTTTT
TRBD1	TRBV14	.	TRBJ2-5	CASSQGTGRGETQYF	TGTGCCAGCAGCCAAGGGACAGGACGGGGAGAGACCCAGTACTTC
.	TRBV4-2	.	TRBJ1-2	CASSQDWGQLAYGYTF	TGTGCCAGCAGCCAAGACTGGGGGCAGCTAGCCTATGGCTACACCTTC
.	TRBV9	.	TRBJ1-6	CASSVSPIGGGSPLHF	TGTGCCAGCAGCGTTAGCCCAATAGGGGGGGGTTCACCCCTCCACTTT
TRBD1	TRBV4-1	.	TRBJ1-5	CASSLTGPNQPQHF	TGCGCCAGCAGCCTGACAGGGCCCAATCAGCCCCAGCATTTT
TRBD2	TRBV28	.	TRBJ2-1	CASRTAGVTNEQFF	TGTGCCAGCAGGACAGCGGGAGTCACCAATGAGCAGTTCTTC
TRBD1	TRBV7-2	.	TRBJ1-4	CASSLRTGDNEKLFF	TGTGCCAGCAGCTTAAGGACAGGAGATAATGAAAAACTGTTTTTT
.	TRBV5-1	.	TRBJ1-1	CASSLAWGRGTEAFF	TGCGCCAGCAGCTTGGCCTGGGGGCGAGGCACTGAAGCTTTCTTT
TRBD1	TRBV18	.	TRBJ1-4	CASSLGQGEKLFF	TGTGCCAGCTCATTGGGACAGGGGGAGAAACTGTTTTTT
.	TRBV9	.	TRBJ1-5	CASSSFDRGNQPQHF	TGTGCCAGCAGCTCCTTCGACCGGGGGAATCAGCCCCAGCATTTT
.	TRBV5-6	.	TRBJ1-2	CASSRTASYGYTF	TGTGCCAGCAGCAGGACAGCAAGCTATGGCTACACCTTC
TRBD2	TRBV20-1	.	TRBJ2-1	CSASLAGGPKGNEQFF	TGCAGTGCTAGTTTAGCGGGAGGGCCAAAGGGGAATGAGCAGTTCTTC
.	TRBV5-5	few	TRBJ2-7	CASSLAADGYEQYF	TGTGCCAGCAGCTTGGCCGCGGACGGGTACGAGCAGTACTTC
.	TRBV6-2/TRBV6-3	.	TRBJ2-5	CASSYRLVPVSRLETQYF	TGTGCCAGCAGTTACAGGCTAGTCCCAGTGTCGAGGTTGGAGACCCAGTACTTC
.	TRBV6-6	.	TRBJ1-2	CASRSGQTNYGYTF	TGTGCCAGCCGGTCAGGTCAGACCAACTATGGCTACACCTTC
TRBD1	TRBV14	once	TRBJ1-6	CASSLLTGANSPLHF	TGTGCCAGCAGCCTACTGACAGGGGCAAATTCACCCCTCCACTTT
TRBD1	TRBV25-1	.	TRBJ1-1	CASSELDRENTEAFF	TGTGCCAGCAGTGAATTGGACAGGGAAAACACTGAAGCTTTCTTT
TRBD2	TRBV30	.	TRBJ2-3	CAWTGGSDTQYF	TGTGCCTGGACGGGAGGATCAGATACGCAGTATTTT
.	TRBV7-2	once	TRBJ1-2	CASSSSTGVVYGYTF	TGTGCCAGCAGCTCATCGACCGGGGTGGTCTATGGCTACACCTTC
.	TRBV21-1	once	TRBJ2-7	CASSISGTAYEQYF	TGTGCCAGCAGCATTAGCGGGACCGCCTACGAGCAGTACTTC
.	TRBV6-5	.	TRBJ1-4	CASTRRRGENEKLLF	TGTGCCAGCACAAGACGCAGGGGCGAGAATGAAAAACTGCTTTTT
.	TRBV28	.	TRBJ2-1	CASSGVVASSYNEQFF	TGTGCCAGCAGCGGGGTGGTGGCTAGCTCCTACAATGAGCAGTTCTTC
TRBD1	TRBV9	few	TRBJ1-1	CASSVSPGTATEAFF	TGTGCCAGCAGCGTAAGCCCAGGGACAGCCACTGAAGCTTTCTTT
.	TRBV19	.	TRBJ1-1	CASSRYTEAFF	TGTGCCAGTAGTCGGTACACTGAAGCTTTCTTT
.	TRBV28	.	TRBJ2-4	CASSSPSWDGSAKNIQYF	TGTGCCAGCAGTTCCCCTAGTTGGGATGGGTCTGCCAAAAACATTCAGTACTTC
.	TRBV20-1	once	TRBJ1-2	CSAPGPKGYTF	TGCAGTGCCCCAGGCCCGAAGGGCTACACCTTC
.	TRBV7-9	once	TRBJ1-3	CASSGQSSGNTIYF	TGTGCCAGCAGCGGACAGAGCTCTGGAAACACCATATATTTT
TRBD1	TRBV5-4	.	TRBJ1-2	CASSPNRGRGYTF	TGTGCCAGCAGCCCAAACAGGGGCCGGGGCTACACCTTC
TRBD2	TRBV5-4	.	TRBJ2-1	CASREGLAGDEQFF	TGTGCCAGCAGGGAGGGACTAGCGGGAGATGAGCAGTTCTTC
.	TRBV20-1	.	TRBJ2-1	CSASSPLDTGNEQFF	TGCAGTGCTAGTAGCCCGCTGGACACGGGCAATGAGCAGTTCTTC
.	TRBV3-1/TRBV3-2	.	TRBJ1-6	CASSQDTGYFSPLHF	TGTGCCAGCAGCCAAGATACGGGGTATTTTTCACCCCTCCACTTT
TRBD1	TRBV11-2	.	TRBJ2-3	CASSFRTGPDTQYF	TGTGCCAGCAGCTTTCGGACAGGGCCAGATACGCAGTATTTT
TRBD1	TRBV18	few	TRBJ1-6	CASSPQTGMNNSPLHF	TGTGCCAGCTCACCACAGACAGGGATGAATAATTCACCCCTCCACTTT